These 11 T cell receptor beta chains were all obtained from the same sample, sequenced in a study of shared clonotypes between healthy human individuals. The protocol was immunoSEQ multiplex PCR, while the TCRdb copy is restricted to in-frame clones and leaves out a portion. The sample carries approximately 530,000 clones, roughly 95% recorded once. The sample taken for sequencing was naive CD4+ T cells sorted from blood. Subset defined: CD45RA+ positively selected. The source is a woman aged 25 to 39 in good health.

V and J are TRBV11-3 and TRBJ2-2; D perhaps matches TRBD1 (5 bases). The germline V gene encodes CDR1 SGHNT and CDR2 YENEEA. The length of the CDR3 is 17 residues. The V end lost 7 bases, the J end lost 2 bases, and 20 bases lay between the germline ends. Here the CDR3 reads CASNPPGPTDNTGELFF. DNA for the CDR3: TGTGCCAGCAACCCCCCGGGCCCGACAGACAACACCGGGGAGCTGTTTTTT.

The chain has TRBV11-1 and TRBJ2-2; D is unclear. V was clipped by 4 bases and J by 3 bases, with 9 bases between them. CDR3 length equals 14 residues. CDR1 is SGHAT, CDR2 FQDESV, per germline (reference sequence). The DNA for the CDR3 is TGTGCCAGCAGCTCTATTCCCGACACCGGGGAGCTGTTTTTT. Translating gives CASSSIPDTGELFF.

The chain recombines TRBV7-2 with TRBJ2-7; 9 bases line up with TRBD2. The germline CDR1 and CDR2 sequences are SGHTA and FQGNSA. J gave up 0 bases and V 5 bases, and 5 bases lay outside the gene matches. This CDR3 is 15 amino acids long. In nucleotides, the CDR3 is TGTGCCAGCAGCATGACTAGCGGTAGCTCCTACGAGCAGTACTTC. Protein: CASSMTSGSSYEQYF.

This chain joins TRBV6-1 and TRBJ1-2; D gene uncertain. Germline lookup yields CDR1 MNHNS and CDR2 SASEGT. Trimming stripped 5 bases from V and 3 bases from J, with 7 bases between. This CDR3 spans 12 amino acids. The CDR3 DNA sequence: TGTGCCAGCAGTCTCCCGGACTATGGCTACACCTTC. This encodes CASSLPDYGYTF.

Remarks on this clone: Given a much more abundant clone one base away, this may be a read error. The chain combines TRBV5-1 with TRBJ2-5; D call uncertain. Germline V gene sequence: CDR1 SGHRS, CDR2 YFSETQ. The CDR3 has 11 amino acids. The V end lost 6 bases, the J end lost 2 bases, and 5 bases lay between the germline ends. The CDR3 DNA reads as TGCGCCAGCACCTTTCAAGAGACCCAGTACTTC. As protein: CASTFQETQYF.

The genes are TRBV28 and TRBJ1-2; D not certain. The V gene's germline CDR1 is MDHEN and CDR2 SYDVKM. Trimming stripped 7 bases from V and 5 bases from J, with 14 bases between. CDR3 length: 13 residues. CDR3 bases: TGTGCCAGCACCCCCGTAGGATATTATGGCTACACCTTC. As protein: CASTPVGYYGYTF.

Comments on this clone: Other DNA sequences from this sample encode an identical CDR3 as well. This sequence joins TRBV5-4 and TRBJ2-5; tentatively, D is TRBD1 or TRBD2 (6 bases each). V gave up 0 bases and J gave up 5 bases, with 8 bases separating them. The length of the CDR3 is 13 residues. CDR1 and CDR2 (germline): SGHNT, YYREEE (reference sequence). The CDR3 reads CASSLAGAETQYF. DNA for the CDR3: TGTGCCAGCAGCTTGGCGGGGGCGGAGACCCAGTACTTC.

The chain's CDR3 is CASSLDPGGIDYGYTF. CDR3 DNA sequence: TGTGCCAGCTCACTTGACCCTGGGGGGATTGACTATGGCTACACCTTC. The chain recombines TRBV18 with TRBJ1-2; weak D call: TRBD1 (5 bases). The CDR3 covers 16 residues. Germline V gene sequence: CDR1 KGHSH, CDR2 LQKENI. Trimming removed 4 bases at V and 3 bases at J, with 18 bases between.

This clone has just one count. The chain joins TRBV6-5 to TRBJ2-1; D not resolved. With 0 bases removed from V and 6 bases from J, the gap between germline ends came to 12 bases. The germline CDR1 and CDR2 sequences are MNHEY and SVGAGI. The CDR3 consists of 15 residues. The DNA for the CDR3 is TGTGCCAGCAGTTACTCATACAACCCCTCCAATGAGCAGTTCTTC. It encodes CASSYSYNPSNEQFF.

The chain uses TRBV10-2 and TRBJ1-2; the match to TRBD1 covers 7 bases. V was pared by 6 bases and J by 7 bases, with 8 bases of the junction left unmatched. The CDR3 sequence is 13 residues long. The germline CDR1 and CDR2 sequences are WSHSY and SAAADI. CDR3 amino acids: CASRGQPSRGYTF. In nucleotides, the CDR3 is TGCGCCAGCAGGGGACAGCCTAGTCGTGGCTACACCTTC.

The gene calls are TRBV5-1 and TRBJ1-1; TRBD1 matches at 11 bases. Per the germline V gene, CDR1 is SGHRS and CDR2 is YFSETQ. J lost 3 bases, V lost 5 bases, and 6 bases had no gene match. The CDR3 covers 15 residues. In DNA, the CDR3 is TGCGCCAGCAGATGGGGACAGGGGGATCACACTGAAGCTTTCTTT. Translated: CASRWGQGDHTEAFF.